These 18 T cell receptor beta chains were sequenced from one sample in a study of CD4 T cells in relation to SARS-CoV-2 and coronaviruses (dated by TCRdb to about 2021). The library was prepared using the immunoSEQ multiplex PCR assay. As stored in TCRdb, this immuneACCESS dataset retains in-frame rearrangements with V and J assigned. A fraction of the clones does not appear; measured against another copy, unresolved V genes explain less than half of the discrepancy, and the remainder lacks a known reason. The sample table records 40,000 or so clones; 70% to 90% of these occur just once. Approximately 3.1% of the sample is held by the ten biggest clonotypes. Sequenced sample: memory CD4+ T cells from PBMCs. The cell subset or site label, as the study defines it: memory (non-naive) CD4+ T cells. The receptors were sampled from an adult with COVID-19.

The V and J genes are TRBV5-8 and TRBJ1-3, with a weak D call TRBD1 (6 bases). The CDR3 has 17 residues. V gave up 0 bases and J gave up 4 bases, with 17 bases separating them. CDR1 SGHTS and CDR2 YDEGEE come from the germline V gene. The chain's CDR3 is CASSLAPGQPRGNTIYF. The CDR3, as DNA: TGTGCCAGCAGCTTGGCCCCGGGACAACCTAGGGGAAACACCATATATTTT.

The chain carries TRBV3-1 (or the pseudogene TRBV3-2) and TRBJ2-5; 7 bases align to TRBD2. CDR3 size: 14 residues. The J segment lost 4 bases and the V segment lost 2 bases, leaving 4 bases of the junction unmatched. The germline V gene has CDR1 LGHDT and CDR2 YNNKEL (reference sequence). The CDR3 DNA reads TGTGCCAGCAGCCAACGCTCGGGGGGAGAGACCCAGTACTTC. This gives the protein CASSQRSGGETQYF.

This clone was counted a single time. The rearrangement joins TRBV7-9 to TRBJ2-1; D might be TRBD1 (5 bases). Trimming stripped 9 bases from V and 3 bases from J, with 12 bases between. The germline CDR1 and CDR2 sequences are SEHNR and FQNEAQ (reference sequence). CDR3 length: 13 residues. The CDR3 DNA sequence: TGTGCCAGGGGCGACAGCAACTACAATGAGCAGTTCTTC. Its protein is CARGDSNYNEQFF.

This chain uses TRBV28 with TRBJ2-6; D unresolved. The germline gives CDR1 MDHEN, CDR2 SYDVKM. CDR3 length: 14 amino acids. V lost 6 bases and J lost 0, with 6 bases in between. In nucleotides, the CDR3 is TGTGCCAGCAGCGCCAGCTCTGGGGCCAACGTCCTGACTTTC. This codes for CASSASSGANVLTF.

The chain joins TRBV19 to TRBJ1-1; possibly TRBD1 for D (6 bases). Trimming left V 5 bases short and J 7 bases short, with 17 bases between. CDR1 and CDR2 (germline): LNHDA, SQIVND (reference sequence). CDR3 size: 14 residues. DNA for the CDR3: TGTGCCAGTAGTGCTCGGACAGAGTCGTTTGAAGCTTTCTTT. As protein: CASSARTESFEAFF.

V and J are TRBV5-4 and TRBJ2-7; D might be TRBD1 (5 bases). The V gene lost 4 bases and the J gene lost 4 bases, with 9 bases spanning the gap. The germline V gene encodes CDR1 SGHNT and CDR2 YYREEE (reference sequence). The CDR3 sequence is 12 residues long. The CDR3 nucleotides are TGTGCCAGCAGCCGAGACAGTTACGAGCAGTACTTC. Residues: CASSRDSYEQYF.

The J gene is TRBJ2-1, the V gene TRBV27; no definite D call. Trimming cost V 7 bases and J 7 bases, with 26 bases left between them. Germline CDR1 MNHEY, CDR2 SMNVEV (reference sequence). The CDR3 is 17 residues long. Here the CDR3 DNA reads TGTGCCAGCACCCTTCCGAGTAAGGGTAGGAAAAGAAATGAGCAGTTCTTC. Translating it yields CASTLPSKGRKRNEQFF.

This clone appeared once. V is TRBV5-1 and J is TRBJ2-7; the D call may be TRBD1 or TRBD2 (5 bases each). CDR3 length equals 14 residues. Germline CDR1 SGHRS, CDR2 YFSETQ. V gave up 4 bases and J gave up 7 bases, with 18 bases separating them. Written as DNA, the CDR3 is TGCGCCAGCAGCCGGGACGCGTCTCTGGGGGAGCAGTACTTC. Amino acids: CASSRDASLGEQYF.

This clone was seen only a few times. J is TRBJ2-1 and V is TRBV12-3 or TRBV12-4; D not resolved. The CDR3 is made up of 13 amino acids. The V gene lost 2 bases and the J gene lost 7 bases, with 9 bases spanning the gap. The CDR3 sequence is CASSLNRWNEQFF. The CDR3 DNA sequence: TGTGCCAGCAGTTTAAACCGTTGGAATGAGCAGTTCTTC.

The rearrangement uses TRBV24-1 and TRBJ1-1; 7 nucleotides align to TRBD1. The CDR3 is 14 residues long. Germline CDR1 reads KGHDR; CDR2 reads SFDVKD. The V and J ends lost 4 bases and 3 bases, in that order; junction bases with no gene match: 4. The CDR3 sequence is CATSEGDRYTEAFF. Here the CDR3 DNA reads TGTGCCACCAGTGAAGGGGACAGATACACTGAAGCTTTCTTT.

V gene TRBV18 combines with J gene TRBJ2-1, with D tentatively TRBD1 (6 bases). CDR3 size: 15 residues. Deletions cut 3 bases from V and 7 bases from J, with 16 bases between. CDR1 and CDR2 from the germline V gene are KGHSH and LQKENI. The CDR3 protein is CASSPYTGTENEQFF. DNA for the CDR3: TGTGCCAGCTCACCCTACACAGGGACGGAGAATGAGCAGTTCTTC.

The chain couples TRBV18 to TRBJ1-6, with D tentatively TRBD1 (6 bases). Trimming stripped 3 bases from V and 5 bases from J, with 11 bases between. The CDR3 runs to 15 residues. Germline lookup yields CDR1 KGHSH and CDR2 LQKENI. The DNA for the CDR3 is TGTGCCAGCTCACCGTGGACAGCCGATAATTCACCCCTCCACTTT. Protein product: CASSPWTADNSPLHF.

This rearrangement joins TRBV28 to TRBJ2-1; D possibly corresponds to TRBD2 (6 bases). Germline values: CDR1 MDHEN, CDR2 SYDVKM. The CDR3 has 14 residues. V gave up 6 bases and J gave up 8 bases, with 17 bases separating them. CDR3 coding DNA: TGTGCCAGCAGAGCCTTTCGCGGGGTTCATGAGCAGTTCTTC. Protein product: CASRAFRGVHEQFF.

V gene TRBV6-4 combines with J gene TRBJ1-2, with D possibly TRBD1 on 5 matching bases. CDR3 size: 16 residues. V lost 3 bases, J lost 3 bases, and 17 bases lay in between. From germline, CDR1 is MRHNA and CDR2 SNTAGT. DNA for the CDR3: TGTGCCAGCAGTGAGGAGGGGCGAGGCTCACACTATGGCTACACCTTC. The encoded protein is CASSEEGRGSHYGYTF.

The rearrangement uses TRBV7-2 and TRBJ1-5, with D tentatively TRBD1 (5 bases). This CDR3 region has 15 residues. The germline gives CDR1 SGHTA, CDR2 FQGNSA. V was shortened by 5 bases and J by 2 bases, with 13 bases between the two germline ends. CDR3 loop: CASSPQGFGNQPQHF. The CDR3 nucleotides are TGTGCCAGCAGCCCTCAGGGATTCGGCAATCAGCCCCAGCATTTT.

This rearrangement joins TRBV7-9 to TRBJ1-5; D unclear. This CDR3 contains 13 residues. The germline gives CDR1 SEHNR, CDR2 FQNEAQ (reference sequence). V lost 1 base to trimming and J lost 7 bases, with 8 bases between them. The CDR3, as DNA: TGTGCCAGCAGCTTAGGAGGGCTGCAGCCCCAGCATTTT. Translated: CASSLGGLQPQHF.

The genes are TRBV27 and TRBJ2-1; 8 nucleotides align to TRBD2. The V gene's germline CDR1 is MNHEY and CDR2 SMNVEV (reference sequence). V was clipped by 4 bases and J by 2 bases; unmatched bases: 10. The CDR3 runs to 17 residues. In DNA, the CDR3 is TGTGCCAGCAGTTCAACCCCTACTAGCGGCCCCTACAATGAGCAGTTCTTC. Protein: CASSSTPTSGPYNEQFF.

Only a few counts were recorded for this clone. The genes are TRBV7-3 and TRBJ2-1; 13 nucleotides match TRBD2. CDR3 length: 15 residues. Trimming removed 3 bases from V and 9 bases from J; junction bases left unmatched: 5. CDR1 is SGHTA and CDR2 is FQGTGA in the germline V gene. CDR3 DNA sequence: TGTGCCAGCAGCTTGGGGACTAGCGGGATCGGTGAGCAGTTCTTC. The encoded protein is CASSLGTSGIGEQFF.